This TCR beta chain was identified in a study of multiple sclerosis patients with progressive multifocal leukoencephalopathy (dated by TCRdb to the late 2010s). Describing the broader study: Controls were about five natalizumab-treated MS patients who did not develop PML, sampled longitudinally. The study examined peripheral T and B cells of MS patients who developed PML (4 under natalizumab, 1 after alemtuzumab) and treated patients who did not. A couple of patients on natalizumab who later developed PML were tracked over time from before therapy, through 6 and 12 months, up to PML onset. The goal of the study was to detect any JC virus-specific or public T-cell expansions that arose at the time of PML onset.

The research as a whole found: When PML developed, neither common TRBV or TRBJ gene usage nor preferential TRBV-TRBJ pairings were detected. With only a small, descriptive cohort, it remained unclear whether the findings reflect JC virus infection or general immunocompromise. Most PML patients had lower normalized Shannon entropy, suggesting less diverse TRB repertoires, while values in the natalizumab-treated controls sat near 1. TRB clones above 0.5% frequency appeared only in PML patients, but expanded clones at PML onset were already present before and during natalizumab therapy. Analysis was limited to peripheral blood, even though cerebrospinal fluid or brain lymphocytes might be more informative for natalizumab-associated PML.

Using the immunoSEQ two-step multiplex PCR at survey-level depth, TRB CDR3 regions were amplified from genomic DNA. Synthetic inline TR CDR3 controls covering all V-J pairings were spiked into each PCR to estimate template counts and remove amplification bias. Reads went through processing to reduce amplification and sequencing bias, and quantification was done against synthetic TR CDR3 analogs. Regarding the original processing steps: Raw data were processed in ImmunoSEQ Analyzer, removing out-of-frame sequences and CDR3s with stop codons, and genes were named by IMGT nomenclature. Repertoire diversity was summarized as normalized Shannon entropy, defined as 1 minus Pielou's evenness. Only TRB sequences sharing the V gene, the J gene and the CDR3 were counted as identical. Public PML clonotypes were CDR3s shared by two or more PML-onset samples but absent earlier, in controls, and in public databases. CDR3 amino acid composition by position was analyzed with Skylign using the observed count method. In TCRdb, the immuneACCESS table is reduced to in-frame sequences with V and J assigned. These tables do not hold every clone; where another copy was compared, an unresolved V gene accounts for under half, and the others remain unexplained. V and J calls and clone size follow that table, whereas D and trimming were derived from the DNA. In this sample the table shows fewer than 35,000 clones, nearly 95% of which occur a single time. The top ten hold around 1.8% of the sample.

Per the publication, the time point label means: before natalizumab initiation. Every listed patient had earlier received interferon beta, and every PML patient was female. Before the first natalizumab infusion, T0 blood samples were collected. Ficoll-Hypaque density gradient centrifugation was used to isolate peripheral blood mononuclear cells. With respect to this clone: Its recognized antigen is unknown. The input lacks base qualities; no much larger clone sits a single base away.

Material: PBMCs. The sequence was obtained from a young man with multiple sclerosis.

The CDR3 region reads CASSISTGNYGYTF. At the DNA level, the sequence is TGTGCCAGCAGCATTTCGACGGGAAACTATGGCTACACCTTC. The rearranged segments are TRBV9 and TRBJ1-2; the D gene is not confidently resolved. The germline V gene specifies SGDLS as CDR1 and YYNGEE as CDR2. V and J are truncated by 4 bases and 2 bases respectively, leaving an intervening sequence of 12 bases. The cysteine opens and the phenylalanine closes a CDR3 of 14 amino acids. Only CDR3 DNA remains: 42 bases, in frame from the first base. With the rest looked up from the reference TRBV9 and TRBJ1-2 genes rather than sequenced, the full variable domain is DSGVTQTPKHLITATGQRVTLRCSPRSGDLSVYWYQQSLDQGLQFLIQYYNGEERAKGNILERFSAQQFPDLHSELNLSSLELGDSALYFCASSISTGNYGYTFGSGTRLTVV.